This T cell receptor (beta chain) was sequenced for a study of spatial heterogeneity in lung cancer. The overall study: Sequences of the beta chain were consistently detected in greater numbers than alpha-chain sequences.

CDR3 size: 13 residues. Germline V CDR1 and CDR2: SGHTA, FQGNSA. With 6 bases removed from V and 1 base from J, the gap between germline ends came to 9 bases. The time point was: blood at routine non-recurrence follow-up after resection. No cells were sorted before sequencing. The whole RNA sequenced was extracted from tumor, nontumor lung or frozen PBMC. Unique molecular identifiers, one per molecule, were present on every TCR cDNA molecule. TCRdb re-derived calls from the 5' RACE reads in MiXCR, one entry per CDR3 protein. In the table there are about 100,000 distinct CDR3 sequences, just under 20% of which are singletons.

The clonotype originates from a male donor with early-stage non-small cell lung cancer. The specimen was PBMCs, collected at follow-up. This sequence joins TRBV7-2 and TRBJ1-1; D is uncertain. The CDR3: CASRRTGNTEAFF. Written as DNA, the CDR3 is TGTGCCAGCAGACGTACTGGGAACACTGAAGCTTTCTTT. The full variable domain, rest sourced from reference TRBV7-2 and TRBJ1-1, is GAGVSQSPSNKVTEKGKDVELRCDPISGHTALYWYRQSLGQGLEFLIYFQGNSAPDKSGLPSDRFSAERTGGSVSTLTIQRTQQEDSAVYLCASRRTGNTEAFFGQGTRLTVV.